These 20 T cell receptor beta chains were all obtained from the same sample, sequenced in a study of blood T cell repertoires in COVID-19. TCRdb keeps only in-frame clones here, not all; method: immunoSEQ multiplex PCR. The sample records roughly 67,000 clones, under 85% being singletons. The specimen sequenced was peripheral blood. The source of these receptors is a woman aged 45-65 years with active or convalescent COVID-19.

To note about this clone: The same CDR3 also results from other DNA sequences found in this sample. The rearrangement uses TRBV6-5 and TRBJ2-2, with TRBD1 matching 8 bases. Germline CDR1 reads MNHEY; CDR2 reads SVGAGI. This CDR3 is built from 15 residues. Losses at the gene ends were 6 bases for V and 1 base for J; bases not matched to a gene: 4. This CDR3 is CASSLGQGNTGELFF. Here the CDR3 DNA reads TGTGCCAGCAGCTTAGGACAGGGGAACACCGGGGAGCTGTTTTTT.

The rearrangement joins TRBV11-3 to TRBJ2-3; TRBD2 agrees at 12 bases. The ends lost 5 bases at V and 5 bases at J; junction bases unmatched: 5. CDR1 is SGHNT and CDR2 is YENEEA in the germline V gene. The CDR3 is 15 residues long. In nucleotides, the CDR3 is TGTGCCAGCAGCCCTAGCGGGAGGGCCTTAGATACGCAGTATTTT. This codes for CASSPSGRALDTQYF.

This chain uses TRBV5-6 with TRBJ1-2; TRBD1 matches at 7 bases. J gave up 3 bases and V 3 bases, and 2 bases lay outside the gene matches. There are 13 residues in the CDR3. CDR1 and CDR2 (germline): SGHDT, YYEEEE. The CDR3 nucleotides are TGTGCCAGCAGCTCCCAGGGGGACTATGGCTACACCTTC. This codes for CASSSQGDYGYTF.

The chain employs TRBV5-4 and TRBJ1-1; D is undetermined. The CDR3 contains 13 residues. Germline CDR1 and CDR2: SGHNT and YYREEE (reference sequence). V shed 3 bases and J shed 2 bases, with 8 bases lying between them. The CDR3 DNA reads TGTGCCAGCAGCTCCCCTAGTAACACTGAAGCTTTCTTT. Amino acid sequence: CASSSPSNTEAFF.

CDR3 amino acids: CATSDPGLAGGAQETQYF. DNA for the CDR3: TGTGCCACCAGTGATCCGGGACTAGCGGGAGGGGCCCAGGAGACCCAGTACTTC. The chain links TRBV24-1 to TRBJ2-5; 16 bases are a match to TRBD2. The ends lost 3 bases at V and 5 bases at J; junction bases unmatched: 8. Looked up from germline, CDR1 is KGHDR and CDR2 is SFDVKD. The length of the CDR3 is 18 residues.

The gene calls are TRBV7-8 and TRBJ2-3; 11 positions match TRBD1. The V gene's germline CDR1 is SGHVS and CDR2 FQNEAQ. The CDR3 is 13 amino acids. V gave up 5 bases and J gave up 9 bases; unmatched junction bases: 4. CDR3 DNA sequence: TGTGCCAGCAGCATCGGACAGGGGGCCACGCAGTATTTT. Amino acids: CASSIGQGATQYF.

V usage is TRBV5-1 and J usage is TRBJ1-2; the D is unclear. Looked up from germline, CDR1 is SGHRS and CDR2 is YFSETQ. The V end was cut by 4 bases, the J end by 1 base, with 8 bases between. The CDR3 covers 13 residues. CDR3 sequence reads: CASSPQVNYGYTF. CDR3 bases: TGCGCCAGCAGCCCGCAGGTTAACTATGGCTACACCTTC.

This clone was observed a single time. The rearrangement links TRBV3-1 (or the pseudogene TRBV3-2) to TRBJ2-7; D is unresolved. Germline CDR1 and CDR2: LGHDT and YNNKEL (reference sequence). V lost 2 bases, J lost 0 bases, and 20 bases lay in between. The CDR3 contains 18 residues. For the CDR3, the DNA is TGTGCCAGCAGCCAAACACTAACAATCTCATATCTCTCCTACGAGCAGTACTTC. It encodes CASSQTLTISYLSYEQYF.

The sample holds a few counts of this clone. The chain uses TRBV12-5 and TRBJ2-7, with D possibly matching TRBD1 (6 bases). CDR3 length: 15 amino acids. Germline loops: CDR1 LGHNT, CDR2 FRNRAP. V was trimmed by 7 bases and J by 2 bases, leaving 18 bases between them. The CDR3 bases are TGTGCTAGTGCCCCCCCGTCGACAGGACCCTACGAGCAGTACTTC. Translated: CASAPPSTGPYEQYF.

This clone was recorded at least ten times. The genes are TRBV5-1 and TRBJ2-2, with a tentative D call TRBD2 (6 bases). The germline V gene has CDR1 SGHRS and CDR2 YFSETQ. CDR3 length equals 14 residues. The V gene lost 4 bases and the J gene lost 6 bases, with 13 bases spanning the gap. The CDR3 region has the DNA TGCGCCAGCAGCGGGAGGAGTTCGTCCGGGGAGCTGTTTTTT. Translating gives CASSGRSSSGELFF.

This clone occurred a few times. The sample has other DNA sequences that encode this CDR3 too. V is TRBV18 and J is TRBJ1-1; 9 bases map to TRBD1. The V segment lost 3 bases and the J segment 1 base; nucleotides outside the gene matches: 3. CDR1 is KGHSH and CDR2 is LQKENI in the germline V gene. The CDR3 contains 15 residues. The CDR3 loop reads CASSPGQGKNTEAFF. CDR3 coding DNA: TGTGCCAGCTCACCTGGACAGGGGAAGAACACTGAAGCTTTCTTT.

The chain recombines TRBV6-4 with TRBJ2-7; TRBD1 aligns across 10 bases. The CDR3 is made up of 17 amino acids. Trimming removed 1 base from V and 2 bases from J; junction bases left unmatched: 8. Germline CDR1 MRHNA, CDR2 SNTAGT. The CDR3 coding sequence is TGTGCCAGCAGTGACTGTTGTCGAGGACAGGGGGCCTACGAGCAGTACTTC. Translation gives CASSDCCRGQGAYEQYF.

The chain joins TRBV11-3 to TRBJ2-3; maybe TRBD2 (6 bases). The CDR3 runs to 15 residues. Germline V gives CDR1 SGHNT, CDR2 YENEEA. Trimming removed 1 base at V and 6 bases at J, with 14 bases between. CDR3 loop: CASSLGTGVGDTQYF. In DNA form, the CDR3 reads TGTGCCAGCAGCTTAGGAACGGGGGTTGGGGATACGCAGTATTTT.

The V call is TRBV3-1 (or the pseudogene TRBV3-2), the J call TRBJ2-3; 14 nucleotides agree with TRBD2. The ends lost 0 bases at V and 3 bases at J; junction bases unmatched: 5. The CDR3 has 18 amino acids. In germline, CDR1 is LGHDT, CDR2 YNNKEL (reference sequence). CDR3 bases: TGTGCCAGCAGCCAAGATAGGGGACTAGCGGGAGTGACAGATACGCAGTATTTT. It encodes CASSQDRGLAGVTDTQYF.

The CDR3 bases are TGCGCCAGCGGGAGCTTTAGCGGGCCAACCAATGAGCAGTTCTTC. It encodes CASGSFSGPTNEQFF. The chain links TRBV10-2 to TRBJ2-1; the match to TRBD2 covers 7 bases. This CDR3 has 15 amino acids. V lost 8 bases to trimming and J lost 6 bases; unmatched junction nucleotides: 13. CDR1 and CDR2 (germline): WSHSY, SAAADI.

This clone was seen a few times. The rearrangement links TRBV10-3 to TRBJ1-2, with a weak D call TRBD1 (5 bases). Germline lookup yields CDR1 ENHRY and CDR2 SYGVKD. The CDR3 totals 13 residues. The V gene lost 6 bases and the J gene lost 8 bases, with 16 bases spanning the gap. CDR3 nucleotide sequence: TGTGCCATCAGGGGGACCGACGCGGGGGGCTACACCTTC. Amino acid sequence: CAIRGTDAGGYTF.

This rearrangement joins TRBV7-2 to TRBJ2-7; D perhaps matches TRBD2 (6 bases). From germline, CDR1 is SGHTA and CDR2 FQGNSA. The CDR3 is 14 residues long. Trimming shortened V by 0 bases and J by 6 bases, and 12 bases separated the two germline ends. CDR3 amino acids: CASSLAGGAGEQYF. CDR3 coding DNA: TGTGCCAGCAGCTTAGCCGGCGGGGCGGGCGAGCAGTACTTC.

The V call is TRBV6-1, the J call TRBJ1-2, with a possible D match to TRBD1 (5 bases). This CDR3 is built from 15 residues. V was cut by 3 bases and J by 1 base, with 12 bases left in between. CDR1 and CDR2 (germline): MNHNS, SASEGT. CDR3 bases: TGTGCCAGCAGTGAGGGGTGGGGCTTTAACTATGGCTACACCTTC. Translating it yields CASSEGWGFNYGYTF.

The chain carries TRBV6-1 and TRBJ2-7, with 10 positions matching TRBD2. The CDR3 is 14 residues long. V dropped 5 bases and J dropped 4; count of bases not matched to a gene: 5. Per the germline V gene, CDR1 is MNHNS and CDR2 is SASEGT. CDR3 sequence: CASSSGRAGYEQYF. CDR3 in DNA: TGTGCCAGCAGTAGCGGGAGGGCCGGGTACGAGCAGTACTTC.

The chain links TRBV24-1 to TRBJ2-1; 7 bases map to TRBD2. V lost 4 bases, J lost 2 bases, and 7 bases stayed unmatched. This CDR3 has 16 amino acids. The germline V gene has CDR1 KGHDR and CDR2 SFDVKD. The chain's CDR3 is CATSDSRSGTYNEQFF. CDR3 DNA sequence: TGTGCCACCAGTGACTCCCGGAGCGGGACCTACAATGAGCAGTTCTTC.